This record concerns one T cell receptor (beta chain) sequence. This CDR3 region has 15 residues. Germline lookup yields CDR1 SEHNR and CDR2 FQNEAQ (reference sequence). The V segment lost 3 bases and the J segment 8 bases; nucleotides outside the gene matches: 6. PCR involved 60 Vbeta and 13 Jbeta primers. Libraries were prepared by immunoSEQ multiplex PCR; TCRdb keeps only in-frame clonotypes and omits some of them. In the table there are nearly 110,000 clones, approximately 74% of which are singletons. The data are from a study of cytomegalovirus exposure and HLA in healthy donors. This sequence originates from a woman aged 40 to 50 in good health and CMV-seropositive. Sequences were obtained from PBMCs. The chain employs TRBV7-9 and TRBJ1-4, with 10 bases that match TRBD1. The CDR3 is CASSFAGTGEEKLFF. The CDR3 bases are TGTGCCAGCAGCTTTGCGGGGACAGGGGAGGAAAAACTGTTTTTT.